This entry lists 25 T cell receptor beta chains sequenced from one sample in a study of cytomegalovirus exposure and HLA in healthy donors. Repertoires were generated with immunoSEQ multiplex PCR, while TCRdb's copy carries only in-frame clones and drops some. The data show 100,000 to 150,000 clones, approximately 94% seen once. The specimen was PBMCs. The source is a woman younger than 30 in good health and CMV-seronegative.

J is TRBJ2-3 and V is TRBV30; D remains unclear. Looked up from germline, CDR1 is GTSNPN and CDR2 is SVGIG (reference sequence). V lost 3 bases to trimming and J lost 1 base, with 5 bases between them. The CDR3 extends over 12 amino acids. The CDR3 region is CAWSSGTDTQYF. Here the CDR3 DNA reads TGTGCCTGGAGCAGCGGCACAGATACGCAGTATTTT.

The chain couples TRBV5-4 to TRBJ2-7; D perhaps matches TRBD1 (5 bases). Germline V gene lookup returns CDR1 SGHNT and CDR2 YYREEE (reference sequence). The ends were cut back, 0 bases at V and 3 bases at J, with 10 bases in the middle. The CDR3 sequence is 14 residues long. The CDR3 spells CASSLAGQGYEQYF. CDR3 sequence (DNA): TGTGCCAGCAGCTTGGCCGGGCAGGGCTACGAGCAGTACTTC.

The chain combines TRBV6-1 with TRBJ2-1; 9 bases match TRBD2. After removal of 5 bases from V and 7 bases from J, the junction contained 9 bases not matched to a gene. This CDR3 spans 15 amino acids. Looked up from germline, CDR1 is MNHNS and CDR2 is SASEGT. This CDR3 is CASSSYGLATNEQFF. Written as DNA, the CDR3 is TGTGCCAGCAGTTCTTACGGACTAGCGACAAATGAGCAGTTCTTC.

The J gene is TRBJ2-7, the V gene TRBV4-1; 7 nucleotides agree with TRBD1. The ends lost 4 bases at V and 2 bases at J; junction bases unmatched: 11. This CDR3 region has 16 residues. Germline V gene sequence: CDR1 MGHRA, CDR2 YSYEKL. DNA of the CDR3: TGCGCCAGCAGCCGTACCGGGACAGCGAGAACCTACGAGCAGTACTTC. It specifies CASSRTGTARTYEQYF.

J is TRBJ1-1 and V is TRBV4-2; D is perhaps TRBD1 (5 bases). Trimming left V 2 bases short and J 3 bases short, with 13 bases between. Germline assignment: CDR1 LGHNA and CDR2 YNFKEQ. The CDR3 has 15 amino acids. As DNA, the CDR3 is TGTGCCAGCAGCCAATGGGGGGTTCGGGACACTGAAGCTTTCTTT. Translating gives CASSQWGVRDTEAFF.

The chain has TRBV6-6 and TRBJ1-5, with a tentative D call TRBD1 (5 bases). The CDR3 length is 16 residues. Deletions cut 0 bases from V and 5 bases from J, with 14 bases between. Germline-derived CDR1 and CDR2 are MNHNY and SVGAGI (reference sequence). CDR3 residues: CASSYSRVEGHQPQHF. CDR3 coding DNA: TGTGCCAGCAGTTACTCGAGGGTGGAGGGACATCAGCCCCAGCATTTT.

The genes are TRBV28 and TRBJ2-7; a weak D match, TRBD2 (5 bases). Germline-derived CDR1 and CDR2 are MDHEN and SYDVKM. Trimming removed 5 bases from V and 3 bases from J, with 11 bases in between. This CDR3 has 13 residues. This chain's CDR3 is CASSVDGNYEQYF. The CDR3 nucleotides read TGTGCCAGCAGTGTGGACGGGAACTACGAGCAGTACTTC.

The J gene is TRBJ2-7, the V gene TRBV10-2, with 7 nucleotides matching TRBD2. Losses at the gene ends were 7 bases for V and 7 bases for J; bases not matched to a gene: 13. Germline loops: CDR1 WSHSY, CDR2 SAAADI. The CDR3 is 14 amino acids. CDR3 in amino acids: CASKGGGSSGEQYF. Here the CDR3 DNA reads TGCGCCAGCAAAGGAGGCGGGAGCTCGGGGGAGCAGTACTTC.

The CDR3 here is CASSPLGQGRDEQYF. CDR3 nucleotides: TGTGCCAGCTCACCACTCGGACAGGGGCGAGACGAGCAGTACTTC. This sequence joins TRBV18 and TRBJ2-7; 9 positions agree with TRBD1. This CDR3 is 15 amino acids long. Germline loops: CDR1 KGHSH, CDR2 LQKENI. J gave up 5 bases and V 1 base, and 6 bases lay outside the gene matches. The variable domain in full, completed from reference TRBV18 and TRBJ2-7, reads NAGVMQNPRHLVRRRGQEARLRCSPMKGHSHVYWYRQLPEEGLKFMVYLQKENIIDESGMPKERFSAEFPKEGPSILRIQQVVRGDSAAYFCASSPLGQGRDEQYFGPGTRLTVT.

The chain couples TRBV27 to TRBJ1-2, with TRBD1 matching 7 bases. V was pared by 5 bases and J by 2 bases, with 2 bases of the junction left unmatched. This CDR3 is built from 13 residues. In germline, CDR1 is MNHEY, CDR2 SMNVEV (reference sequence). The CDR3 loop is CASSATGNYGYTF. The DNA of the CDR3 is TGTGCCAGCAGTGCGACAGGGAACTATGGCTACACCTTC.

The rearrangement uses TRBV7-2 and TRBJ2-2; 9 positions match TRBD1. The CDR3 consists of 15 residues. The germline V gene has CDR1 SGHTA and CDR2 FQGNSA. J lost 6 bases, V lost 4 bases, and 6 bases had no gene match. For the CDR3, the DNA is TGTGCCAGCAGCTCGGGACAGGGATTCTCCGGGGAGCTGTTTTTT. This codes for CASSSGQGFSGELFF. The whole variable domain, remainder taken from reference TRBV7-2 and TRBJ2-2, is GAGVSQSPSNKVTEKGKDVELRCDPISGHTALYWYRQSLGQGLEFLIYFQGNSAPDKSGLPSDRFSAERTGGSVSTLTIQRTQQEDSAVYLCASSSGQGFSGELFFGEGSRLTVL.

The genes are TRBV7-9 and TRBJ2-7, with 11 bases matching TRBD2. Germline V gene sequence: CDR1 SEHNR, CDR2 FQNEAQ (reference sequence). CDR3 length: 15 amino acids. V trimming: 5 bases; J trimming: 2 bases; junction bases outside the gene matches: 5. This CDR3 is CASSPGTSGTYEQYF. CDR3 nucleotides: TGTGCCAGCAGCCCCGGGACTAGCGGAACCTACGAGCAGTACTTC.

This chain connects TRBV2 to TRBJ1-4; possible D gene TRBD1, 6 bases. Germline CDR1 SNHLY, CDR2 FYNNEI. This CDR3 has 15 amino acids. Trimming took off 4 bases at V and 4 bases at J, with 13 bases between the two ends. CDR3 nucleotides: TGTGCCAGCAGTGTATCTAGAGGGGGTAATGAAAAACTGTTTTTT. It translates to CASSVSRGGNEKLFF.

The rearrangement joins TRBV7-6 to TRBJ2-3; 7 nucleotides align to TRBD2. CDR3 length equals 17 residues. V lost 6 bases to trimming and J lost 0 bases; unmatched junction nucleotides: 12. The germline gives CDR1 SGHVS, CDR2 FNYEAQ. Here the CDR3 DNA reads TGTGCCAGCAGTCAGGCGGCGGGAGAACGTAGCACAGATACGCAGTATTTT. Protein product: CASSQAAGERSTDTQYF.

V and J are TRBV12-5 and TRBJ2-3, with TRBD1 as a possible D gene (5 bases). V was pared by 6 bases and J by 3 bases, with 10 bases between. Germline V gene data show CDR1 as LGHNT and CDR2 as FRNRAP. There are 13 residues in the CDR3. The CDR3 bases are TGTGCTAGTGGCACGACAGTTACAGATACGCAGTATTTT. As protein: CASGTTVTDTQYF.

This chain uses TRBV6-5 with TRBJ1-1; 7 nucleotides align to TRBD1. Germline V lookup: CDR1 MNHEY, CDR2 SVGAGI. With V trimmed by 8 bases and J by 1 base, 10 bases remained unmatched. The length of the CDR3 is 15 residues. The CDR3 here is CASVLNRGPNTEAFF. Here the CDR3 DNA reads TGTGCCAGCGTACTGAACAGGGGACCGAACACTGAAGCTTTCTTT.

The V gene is TRBV10-1, the J gene TRBJ2-2; no definite D call. With 0 bases removed from V and 7 bases from J, the gap between germline ends came to 6 bases. From germline, CDR1 is WNHNN and CDR2 SYGVQD (reference sequence). CDR3 length equals 13 residues. The CDR3 loop reads CASSESKSGELFF. CDR3 in DNA: TGCGCCAGCAGTGAGTCGAAGAGCGGGGAGCTGTTTTTT.

The chain couples TRBV7-9 to TRBJ2-1; D call uncertain. CDR1 is SEHNR and CDR2 is FQNEAQ in the germline V gene (reference sequence). Trimming shortened V by 4 bases and J by 2 bases, and 6 bases separated the two germline ends. The CDR3 runs to 13 residues. The CDR3 region is CASSSSAYNEQFF. The DNA of the CDR3 is TGTGCCAGCAGCTCCTCTGCCTACAATGAGCAGTTCTTC. Combining the CDR3 with reference TRBV7-9 and TRBJ2-1 gives the whole variable domain DTGVSQNPRHKITKRGQNVTFRCDPISEHNRLYWYRQTLGQGPEFLTYFQNEAQLEKSRLLSDRFSAERPKGSFSTLEIQRTEQGDSAMYLCASSSSAYNEQFFGPGTRLTVL.

The chain joins TRBV5-1 to TRBJ1-1; no clear D. The CDR3 length is 12 residues. Looked up from germline, CDR1 is SGHRS and CDR2 is YFSETQ. Trimming took off 4 bases at V and 1 base at J, with 5 bases between the two ends. The CDR3 loop reads CASSPGNTEAFF. The CDR3 nucleotides are TGCGCCAGCAGCCCGGGGAACACTGAAGCTTTCTTT.

The chain is built from TRBV9 and TRBJ2-5; D possibly corresponds to TRBD1 (5 bases). Germline V gene data show CDR1 as SGDLS and CDR2 as YYNGEE. With 2 bases removed from V and 3 bases from J, the gap between germline ends came to 11 bases. The CDR3 contains 14 residues. CDR3 protein: CASSVTAIEETQYF. Here the CDR3 DNA reads TGTGCCAGCAGCGTGACAGCGATAGAAGAGACCCAGTACTTC. Using reference TRBV9 and TRBJ2-5 for the parts outside the CDR3, the full variable domain is DSGVTQTPKHLITATGQRVTLRCSPRSGDLSVYWYQQSLDQGLQFLIQYYNGEERAKGNILERFSAQQFPDLHSELNLSSLELGDSALYFCASSVTAIEETQYFGPGTRLLVL.

The CDR3 coding sequence is TGCAGAACGGAGACGTCTACTGAAGCTTTCTTT. Translation gives CRTETSTEAFF. The chain links TRBV29-1 to TRBJ1-1, with unresolved D. The germline V gene encodes CDR1 SQVTM and CDR2 ANQGSEA. The CDR3 contains 11 residues.

The chain is built from TRBV28 and TRBJ2-7; 8 bases fit TRBD1. The CDR3 has 16 residues. Germline V gene sequence: CDR1 MDHEN, CDR2 SYDVKM. Unmatched junction bases numbered 10, after V lost 4 bases and J lost 2 bases. This CDR3 is CASSWNGQGTPYEQYF. Here the CDR3 DNA reads TGTGCCAGCAGTTGGAACGGACAGGGTACCCCCTACGAGCAGTACTTC.

V and J are TRBV7-2 and TRBJ2-3; no reliable D call. The germline gives CDR1 SGHTA, CDR2 FQGNSA. The V end lost 1 base, the J end lost 4 bases, and 15 bases lay between the germline ends. This CDR3 spans 16 amino acids. CDR3 DNA sequence: TGTGCCAGCAGCTTAGTAGTTTCCAGACTCTCAGATACGCAGTATTTT. The encoded protein is CASSLVVSRLSDTQYF.

The chain recombines TRBV19 with TRBJ2-7, with 10 bases matching TRBD1. Germline V gene lookup returns CDR1 LNHDA and CDR2 SQIVND (reference sequence). This CDR3 comprises 16 residues. J was trimmed by 2 bases and V by 1 base; bases with no gene match: 5. CDR3 DNA sequence: TGTGCCAGTAGTATAGCGGGACAGGGGCTTACCTACGAGCAGTACTTC. Amino acid sequence: CASSIAGQGLTYEQYF.

V and J are TRBV19 and TRBJ2-1, with 9 positions matching TRBD1. V lost 5 bases, J lost 4 bases, and 6 bases stayed unmatched. From germline, CDR1 is LNHDA and CDR2 SQIVND (reference sequence). The CDR3 consists of 15 residues. CDR3 region: CASSRTGVEYNEQFF. The CDR3, as DNA: TGTGCCAGTAGTCGGACAGGGGTGGAGTACAATGAGCAGTTCTTC.